This T cell receptor beta chain was captured in a study of blood T cell repertoires in COVID-19. On the study more broadly: Acute and convalescent COVID-19 specimens originated in the United States, Italy and Spain.

Donors of Cohort 3 who recovered were those that had two negative PCRs, clearance, or symptom resolution. Sequenced by immunoSEQ multiplex PCR; TCRdb stores in-frame clones only, minus some. The sample yields a few hundred thousand clones, approximately 83% seen once. The CDR3 is 16 residues long. Germline V CDR1 and CDR2: WSHSY, SAAADI. With V trimmed by 7 bases and J by 7 bases, 8 bases remained unmatched. The specimen was PBMCs or T cells enriched from blood (not recorded which). The clonotype was recovered from a woman aged 25-40 years who had recovered from COVID-19. The chain is built from TRBV10-2 and TRBJ2-1; 15 bases fit TRBD2. The CDR3, as DNA: TGCGCCAGCACTGGCCCTGGGACTAGCGGGAGGAATGAGCAGTTCTTC. This codes for CASTGPGTSGRNEQFF.